This T cell receptor beta chain originates from a study of Graves' ophthalmopathy and Graves' hyperthyroidism. General observations from the study: Separation of ophthalmopathy from stable hyperthyroidism was achieved by a 13-signature model, at 85% to 90% sensitivity and just over 80% specificity.

Moderate-to-severe activity, with CAS ≥3, NOSPECS ≥4 and duration under 3 months, characterized the donors with ophthalmopathy. None of the included patients had other autoimmune diseases, uncontrolled infections, pregnancy or lactation, as these led to exclusion. This clonotype was seen just once. The antigen remains undetermined. The length of the CDR3 is 15 residues. V was trimmed by 10 bases and J by 0 bases, leaving 18 bases between them. Germline CDR1 reads ENHRY; CDR2 reads SYGVKD. TCR beta CDR3 regions were amplified from RNA transcripts. HTBI-primed RT-PCR formed the first round, and a multiplex PCR formed the second. MiXCR, applied by TCRdb to the multiplex PCR reads, yields one record per CDR3 protein. Among 650,000 to 900,000 distinct CDR3 sequences listed, roughly two fifths were seen once.

Input material: peripheral blood. The sequence derives from an adult man with Graves' ophthalmopathy. The rearrangement links TRBV10-3 to TRBJ1-1, with D possibly matching TRBD1 (6 bases). CDR3 in DNA: TGTGCCAGCAGGAGGGGGGGCGGACTGAACACTGAAGCTTTCTTT. Encoded protein: CASRRGGGLNTEAFF.